This T cell receptor (beta chain) was documented in a study of OX40 agonist ivuxolimab in advanced cancers. Across the study: A partial response was reached by three patients: one with hepatocellular carcinoma and two with cutaneous melanoma. Study conclusions and caveats: CD4+ and CD8+ T cells in blood underwent clonal expansion by week 6 at 0.1 to 3.0 mg/kg.

On cycle 4 day 1 and cycle 7 day 1, as well as at baseline, blood was sampled. Here immunoSEQ multiplex PCR was the method, and the copy in TCRdb shows in-frame clones only, minus some. The table has about 61,000 clones, 80% to 95% seen once. Germline V lookup: CDR1 LNHDA, CDR2 SQIVND (reference sequence). The CDR3 runs to 13 residues. V was clipped by 7 bases and J by 0 bases, with 4 bases between them. As for this clone: Its antigen remains unknown.

This chain uses TRBV19 with TRBJ2-6; no clear D. The material was CD4+ or CD8+ T cells sorted from blood, obtained in a trial of the OX40 agonist ivuxolimab. The clonotype originates from an adult with an advanced solid tumor such as melanoma, head and neck, liver or kidney cancer. CDR3 bases: TGTGCCAGTACTTACTCTGGGGCCAACGTCCTGACTTTC. Translated, it gives CASTYSGANVLTF.